This record covers a single T cell receptor beta chain. Its antigen is undetermined. This sample stems from a study of OX40 agonist ivuxolimab in advanced cancers. Study context: Partial responses occurred in three patients (one hepatocellular carcinoma, two cutaneous melanoma). Findings of the study overall: Clonal expansion among partial responders at 0.1-3.0 mg/kg ranked near the lowest.

Clones were read by immunoSEQ multiplex PCR, and TCRdb kept only the in-frame ones, dropping some. The table shows around 110,000 clones, with approximately 92% occurring only once. Trimming took 8 bases from V and 1 from J, leaving 14 bases between them. This CDR3 is 14 amino acids long. Germline V CDR1 and CDR2: SGHAT, FQNNGV. The input for sequencing was CD4+ or CD8+ T cells sorted from blood, taken in a trial of the OX40 agonist ivuxolimab. The chain links TRBV11-2 to TRBJ2-5; D uncertain. The TCR sequence derives from an adult with an advanced solid tumor such as melanoma, head and neck, liver or kidney cancer. CDR3 nucleotide sequence: TGTGCCAGCCGCACCTTGGGTGCCCAAGAGACCCAGTACTTC. Translating it yields CASRTLGAQETQYF. The full variable domain, completed using reference TRBV11-2 and TRBJ2-5, is EAGVAQSPRYKIIEKRQSVAFWCNPISGHATLYWYQQILGQGPKLLIQFQNNGVVDDSQLPKDRFSAERLKGVDSTLKIQPAKLEDSAVYLCASRTLGAQETQYFGPGTRLLVL.